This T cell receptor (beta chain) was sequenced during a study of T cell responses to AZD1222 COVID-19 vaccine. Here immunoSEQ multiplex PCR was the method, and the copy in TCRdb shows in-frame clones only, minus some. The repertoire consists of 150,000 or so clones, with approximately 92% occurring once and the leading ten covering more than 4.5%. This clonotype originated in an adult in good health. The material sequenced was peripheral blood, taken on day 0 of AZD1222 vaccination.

The CDR3 bases are TGCGCCAGCAGCAGACGACAGGGGGTCAATGAAAAACTGTTTTTT. Amino acid sequence: CASSRRQGVNEKLFF. The gene calls are TRBV5-1 and TRBJ1-4; TRBD1 agrees at 9 bases. The trim removed 4 bases at V and 5 bases at J, leaving 6 bases unmatched. Per germline, CDR1 SGHRS and CDR2 YFSETQ. This CDR3 contains 15 residues.